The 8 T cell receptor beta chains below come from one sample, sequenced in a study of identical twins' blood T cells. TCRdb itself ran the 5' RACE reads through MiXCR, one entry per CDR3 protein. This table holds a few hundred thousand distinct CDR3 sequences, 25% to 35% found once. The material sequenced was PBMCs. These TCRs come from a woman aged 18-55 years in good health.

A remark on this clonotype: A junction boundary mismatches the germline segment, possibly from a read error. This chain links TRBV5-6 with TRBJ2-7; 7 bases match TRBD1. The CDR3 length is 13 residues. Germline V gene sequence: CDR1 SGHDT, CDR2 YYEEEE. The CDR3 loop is CASERGLGYGQYF. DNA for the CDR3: TGTGCCAGCGAAAGGGGGCTTGGGTACGGGCAGTACTTC.

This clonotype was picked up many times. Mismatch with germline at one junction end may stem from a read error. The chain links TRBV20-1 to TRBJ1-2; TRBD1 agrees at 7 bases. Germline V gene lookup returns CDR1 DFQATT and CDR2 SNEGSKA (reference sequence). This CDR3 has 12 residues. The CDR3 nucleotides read TGCAGCGCTAGGGGGACAGCTTATGGCTACACCTTC. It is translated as CSARGTAYGYTF.

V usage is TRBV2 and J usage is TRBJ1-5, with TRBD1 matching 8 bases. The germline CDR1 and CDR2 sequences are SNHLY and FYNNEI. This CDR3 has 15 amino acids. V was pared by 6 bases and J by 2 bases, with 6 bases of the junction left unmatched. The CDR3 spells CASRAGGYGNQPQHF. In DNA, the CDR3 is TGTGCCAGCAGGGCAGGGGGCTATGGCAATCAGCCCCAGCATTTT.

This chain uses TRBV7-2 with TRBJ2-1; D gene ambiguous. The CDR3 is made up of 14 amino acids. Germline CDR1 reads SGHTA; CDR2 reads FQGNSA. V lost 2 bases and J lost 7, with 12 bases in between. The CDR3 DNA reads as TGTGCCAGCAGCTTAATTCTGTCCCCGAATGAGCAGTTCTTC. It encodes CASSLILSPNEQFF.

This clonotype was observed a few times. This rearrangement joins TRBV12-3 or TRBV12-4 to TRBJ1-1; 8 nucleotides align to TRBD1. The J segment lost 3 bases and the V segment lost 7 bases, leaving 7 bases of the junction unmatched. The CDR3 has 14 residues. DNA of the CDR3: TGTGCCAGCAAACCTGACAGGGGAGACACTGAAGCTTTCTTT. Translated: CASKPDRGDTEAFF.

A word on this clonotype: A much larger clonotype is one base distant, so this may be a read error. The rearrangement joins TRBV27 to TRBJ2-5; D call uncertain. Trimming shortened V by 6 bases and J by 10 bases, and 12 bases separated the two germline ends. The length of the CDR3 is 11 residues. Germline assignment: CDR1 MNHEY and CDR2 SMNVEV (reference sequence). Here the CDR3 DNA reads TGTGCCAGCAGAATCTGGTTGATCCAGTACTTC. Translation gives CASRIWLIQYF.

For the CDR3, the DNA is TGCGCCAGCAGTCCCGGGGACAGGGACACTGAAGCTTTCTTT. It translates to CASSPGDRDTEAFF. The rearrangement uses TRBV5-1 and TRBJ1-1; TRBD1 matches 9 bases. The CDR3 totals 14 residues. Unmatched junction bases numbered 5, after V lost 5 bases and J lost 3 bases. Germline V gives CDR1 SGHRS, CDR2 YFSETQ.

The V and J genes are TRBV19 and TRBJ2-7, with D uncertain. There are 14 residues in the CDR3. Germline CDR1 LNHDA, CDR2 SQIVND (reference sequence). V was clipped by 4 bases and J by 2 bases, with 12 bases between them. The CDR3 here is CASSTVSAAYEQYF. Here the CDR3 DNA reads TGTGCCAGTAGTACGGTCTCGGCCGCCTACGAGCAGTACTTC.